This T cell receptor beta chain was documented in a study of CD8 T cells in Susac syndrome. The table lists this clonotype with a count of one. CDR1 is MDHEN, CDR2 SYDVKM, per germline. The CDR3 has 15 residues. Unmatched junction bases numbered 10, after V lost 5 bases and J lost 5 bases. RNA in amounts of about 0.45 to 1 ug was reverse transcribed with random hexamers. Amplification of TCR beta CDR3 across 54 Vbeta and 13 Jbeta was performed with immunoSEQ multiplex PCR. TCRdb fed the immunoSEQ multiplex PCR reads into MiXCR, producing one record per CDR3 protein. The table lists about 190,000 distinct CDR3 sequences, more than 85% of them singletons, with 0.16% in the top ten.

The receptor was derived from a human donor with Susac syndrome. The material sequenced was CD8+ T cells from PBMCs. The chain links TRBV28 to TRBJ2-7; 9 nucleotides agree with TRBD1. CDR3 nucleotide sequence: TGTGCCAGCAGTCTCCCCGGGACAGGGAGCGACGAGCAGTACTTC. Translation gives CASSLPGTGSDEQYF.